A single sample gave rise to the 14 T cell receptor beta chains below, sequenced in a study of T-cell memory formation after mild COVID-19. Via MiXCR, TCRdb re-called the 5' RACE reads, giving one row per CDR3 protein. The sample has 450,000 to 650,000 distinct CDR3 sequences, more than 15% seen once. The sequenced material came from PBMCs or a T cell subset sorted from them (not recorded which). The receptors derive from an adult woman who had mild COVID-19 (a few samples of this study predate the infection). Cell type and time point are not known.

This clonotype came up a few times. The chain is built from TRBV7-8 and TRBJ1-1; D remains unclear. The V end was cut by 4 bases, the J end by 0 bases, with 9 bases between. CDR1 is SGHVS and CDR2 is FQNEAQ in the germline V gene. This CDR3 has 14 amino acids. DNA of the CDR3: TGTGCCAGCAGCTCCACTTCACTGAACACTGAAGCTTTCTTT. Translating it yields CASSSTSLNTEAFF.

Turning to this clonotype: A clone one base away is much larger, so this may be a read error. This rearrangement joins TRBV7-2 to TRBJ2-3; the D is unclear. This CDR3 region has 14 residues. The germline V gene encodes CDR1 SGHTA and CDR2 FQGNSA. The CDR3 region is CASSRVSGTETQYF. CDR3 DNA: TGTGCCAGCAGCCGTGTTTCGGGCACAGAGACGCAGTATTTT.

CDR3 nucleotide sequence: TGTGCCAGCTCACCACCTCCAGCGAATAATGAGCAGTTCTTC. Protein product: CASSPPPANNEQFF. The chain uses TRBV18 and TRBJ2-1; D remains unclear. The CDR3 has 14 amino acids. Germline CDR1 reads KGHSH; CDR2 reads LQKENI. The germline V and J ends were trimmed by 0 bases and 7 bases, with 10 bases remaining between them.

This clonotype showed up just a few times. The chain carries TRBV4-1 and TRBJ1-5; tentatively, D is TRBD1 (5 bases). This CDR3 region has 16 residues. V lost 4 bases and J 2 bases, leaving 15 bases between the germline ends. Germline V lookup: CDR1 MGHRA, CDR2 YSYEKL. The CDR3 DNA follows: TGCGCCAGCAGCCCCCGAGGGGTAGTTGGCAATCAGCCCCAGCATTTT. Its protein product is CASSPRGVVGNQPQHF.

CDR3 DNA: TGTGCCAGCAGTTACGGGACTAGTCTAGATACGCAGTATTTT. It is translated as CASSYGTSLDTQYF. V is TRBV12-3 or TRBV12-4 and J is TRBJ2-3; 8 bases match TRBD2. The V segment lost 4 bases and the J segment 5 bases; nucleotides outside the gene matches: 5. This CDR3 is built from 14 residues.

The CDR3 DNA sequence: TGTGCCAGCAGCCTCGGTGGCTACCAAAACACAGATACGCAGTATTTT. Protein: CASSLGGYQNTDTQYF. The V call is TRBV7-8, the J call TRBJ2-3; D is undetermined. Trimming stripped 5 bases from V and 2 bases from J, with 17 bases between. The CDR3 length is 16 residues. Germline V gene sequence: CDR1 SGHVS, CDR2 FQNEAQ.

V and J are TRBV5-5 and TRBJ1-1, with TRBD1 identical over 10 bases. V lost 3 bases and J lost 8; bases outside the gene matches: 10. The CDR3 is 15 residues long. CDR1 is SGHKS and CDR2 is YYEKEE in the germline V gene (reference sequence). The CDR3 coding sequence is TGTGCCAGCAGCTGGGACCCCCGGGACAGGGGCGAAGCTTTCTTT. Translation gives CASSWDPRDRGEAFF.

V usage is TRBV7-6 and J usage is TRBJ2-3, with TRBD2 identical over 10 bases. The CDR3 contains 16 residues. Germline V gives CDR1 SGHVS, CDR2 FNYEAQ. V lost 0 bases to trimming and J lost 3 bases; unmatched junction nucleotides: 3. Here the CDR3 DNA reads TGTGCCAGCAGCTTAGCGGCTAGCGGGGGAACAGATACGCAGTATTTT. Translating gives CASSLAASGGTDTQYF. The full variable domain, completed using reference TRBV7-6 and TRBJ2-3, is GAGVSQSPRYKVTKRGQDVALRCDPISGHVSLYWYRQALGQGPEFLTYFNYEAQQDKSGLPNDRFSAERPEGSISTLTIQRTEQRDSAMYRCASSLAASGGTDTQYFGPGTRLTVL.

This clonotype has at least ten counts. V gene TRBV12-3 or TRBV12-4 combines with J gene TRBJ2-7, with TRBD2 matching 10 bases. V was clipped by 2 bases and J by 1 base; unmatched bases: 2. This CDR3 spans 15 amino acids. In DNA, the CDR3 is TGTGCCAGCAGTTTATCAGCGGGAGGGTCCTACGAGCAGTACTTC. Its protein is CASSLSAGGSYEQYF.

This clonotype occurred a few times. The CDR3 DNA is TGTGCCAGTGGACAGGGGGGTCGGGAGACCCAGTACTTC. Amino acids: CASGQGGRETQYF. This rearrangement joins TRBV7-2 to TRBJ2-5; 10 nucleotides agree with TRBD1. The germline CDR1 and CDR2 sequences are SGHTA and FQGNSA. The CDR3 has 13 residues. Unmatched junction bases numbered 6, after V lost 9 bases and J lost 5 bases.

The chain links TRBV6-5 to TRBJ2-7; 8 bases map to TRBD2. CDR1 is MNHEY and CDR2 is SVGAGI in the germline V gene. This CDR3 spans 14 amino acids. Trimming at V came to 6 bases and at J to 6 bases, leaving 10 bases not matched to a gene. CDR3 amino acids: CASSDGRGSGEQYF. DNA for the CDR3: TGTGCCAGCAGCGACGGGAGGGGGTCTGGCGAGCAGTACTTC.

The sample holds a few counts of this clonotype. The chain employs TRBV30 and TRBJ2-1; 10 nucleotides agree with TRBD1. V shed 1 base and J 7 bases; nucleotides not matched to a gene: 7. The CDR3 spans 15 residues. Looked up from germline, CDR1 is GTSNPN and CDR2 is SVGIG (reference sequence). The CDR3 loop is CAWSGGQGFWNEQFF. The CDR3 DNA is TGTGCCTGGAGTGGGGGACAGGGGTTTTGGAATGAGCAGTTCTTC.

This clonotype turned up a few times. The rearrangement links TRBV7-8 to TRBJ2-7; TRBD2 agrees at 10 bases. V lost 2 bases and J lost 5; bases outside the gene matches: 3. In germline, CDR1 is SGHVS, CDR2 FQNEAQ. CDR3 length equals 14 residues. The CDR3 region has the DNA TGTGCCAGCAGCTTACAGCGGGGGGGAAACGAGCAGTACTTC. It yields the protein CASSLQRGGNEQYF.

CDR3 nucleotide sequence: TGTGCCAGCAGCTCAGGACTCATGGGACGTGAAGAAAAACTGTTTTTT. Protein product: CASSSGLMGREEKLFF. The V call is TRBV11-2, the J call TRBJ1-4; TRBD1 might be the D (5 bases). V was cut by 4 bases and J by 8 bases, with 20 bases left in between. This CDR3 is built from 16 residues. The germline gives CDR1 SGHAT, CDR2 FQNNGV. The full variable domain, in which reference TRBV11-2 and TRBJ1-4 provide the parts outside the CDR3, is EAGVAQSPRYKIIEKRQSVAFWCNPISGHATLYWYQQILGQGPKLLIQFQNNGVVDDSQLPKDRFSAERLKGVDSTLKIQPAKLEDSAVYLCASSSGLMGREEKLFFGSGTQLSVL.